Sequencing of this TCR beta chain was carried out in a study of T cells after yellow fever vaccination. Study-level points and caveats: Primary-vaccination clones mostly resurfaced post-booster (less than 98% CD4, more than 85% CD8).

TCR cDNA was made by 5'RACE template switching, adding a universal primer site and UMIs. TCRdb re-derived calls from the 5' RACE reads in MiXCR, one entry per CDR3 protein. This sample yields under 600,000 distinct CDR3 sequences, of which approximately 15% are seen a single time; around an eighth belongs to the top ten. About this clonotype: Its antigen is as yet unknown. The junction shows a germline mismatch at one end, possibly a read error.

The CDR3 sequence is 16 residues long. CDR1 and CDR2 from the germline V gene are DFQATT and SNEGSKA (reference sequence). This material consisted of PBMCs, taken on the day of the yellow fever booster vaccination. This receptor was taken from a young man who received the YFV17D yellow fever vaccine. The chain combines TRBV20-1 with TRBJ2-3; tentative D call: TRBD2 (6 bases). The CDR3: CCAGLAVIGGTDTQYF. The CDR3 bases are TGCTGTGCTGGATTAGCGGTTATTGGGGGCACAGATACGCAGTATTTT.